This T cell receptor beta chain was observed in a study of spatial heterogeneity in lung cancer. This clonotype occurred many times. CDR3 length equals 16 residues. The V end lost 7 bases, the J end lost 7 bases, and 22 bases lay between the germline ends. TCRdb independently ran MiXCR on the 5' RACE reads; one entry per CDR3 protein. The repertoire has 30,000 to 40,000 distinct CDR3 sequences, approximately 5.2% of them found once; the top ten carry about a quarter. Time point meaning: sample taken at primary tumor resection. This receptor was obtained from a female donor with early-stage non-small cell lung cancer. Sequences were derived from PBMCs, sampled at surgery. The chain has TRBV12-3 or TRBV12-4 and TRBJ1-4; a weak D match, TRBD1 (5 bases). The DNA for the CDR3 is TGTGCCAGCATTCTTGGATGGCGGGGGGGTGGTGAAAAACTGTTTTTT. Protein sequence: CASILGWRGGGEKLFF.